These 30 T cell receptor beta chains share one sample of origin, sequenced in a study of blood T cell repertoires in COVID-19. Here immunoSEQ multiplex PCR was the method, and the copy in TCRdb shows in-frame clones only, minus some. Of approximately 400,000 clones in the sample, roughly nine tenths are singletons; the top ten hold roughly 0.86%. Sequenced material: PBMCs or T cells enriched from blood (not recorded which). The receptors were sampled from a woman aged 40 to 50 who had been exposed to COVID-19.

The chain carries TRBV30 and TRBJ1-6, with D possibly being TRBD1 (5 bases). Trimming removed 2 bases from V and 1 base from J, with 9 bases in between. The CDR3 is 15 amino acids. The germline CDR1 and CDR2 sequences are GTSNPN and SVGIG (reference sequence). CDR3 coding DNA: TGTGCCTGGAGTAGGCGACAGTCCTATAATTCACCCCTCCACTTT. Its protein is CAWSRRQSYNSPLHF. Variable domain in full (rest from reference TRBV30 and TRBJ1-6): SQTIHQWPATLVQPVGSPLSLECTVEGTSNPNLYWYRQAAGRGLQLLFYSVGIGQISSEVPQNLSASRPQDRQFILSSKKLLLSDSGFYLCAWSRRQSYNSPLHFGNGTRLTVT.

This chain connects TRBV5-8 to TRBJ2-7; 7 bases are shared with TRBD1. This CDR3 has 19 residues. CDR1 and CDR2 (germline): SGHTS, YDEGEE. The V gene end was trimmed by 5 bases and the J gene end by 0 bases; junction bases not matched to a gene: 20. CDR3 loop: CASRFDPPPPGQSSYEQYF. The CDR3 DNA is TGTGCCAGCAGATTTGACCCCCCCCCACCGGGACAGAGCTCCTACGAGCAGTACTTC. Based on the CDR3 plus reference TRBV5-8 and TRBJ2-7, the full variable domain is EAGVTQSPTHLIKTRGQQATLRCSPISGHTSVYWYQQALGLGLQFLLWYDEGEERNRGNFPPRFSGRQFPNYSSELNVNALELEDSALYLCASRFDPPPPGQSSYEQYFGPGTRLTVT.

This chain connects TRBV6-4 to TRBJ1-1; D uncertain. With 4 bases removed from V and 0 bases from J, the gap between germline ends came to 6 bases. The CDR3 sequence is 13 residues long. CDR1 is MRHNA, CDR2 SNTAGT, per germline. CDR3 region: CASSATVNTEAFF. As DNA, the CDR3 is TGTGCCAGCAGTGCCACTGTGAACACTGAAGCTTTCTTT.

The CDR3 coding sequence is TGTGCCAGCAGCCAGCACGGACAGGGAGGTAATCAGCCCCAGCATTTT. Translation: CASSQHGQGGNQPQHF. The chain has TRBV3-1 (or the pseudogene TRBV3-2) and TRBJ1-5, with TRBD1 matching 8 bases. CDR3 length: 16 amino acids. V trimming: 3 bases; J trimming: 4 bases; junction bases outside the gene matches: 8. Germline V gene data show CDR1 as LGHDT and CDR2 as YNNKEL (reference sequence).

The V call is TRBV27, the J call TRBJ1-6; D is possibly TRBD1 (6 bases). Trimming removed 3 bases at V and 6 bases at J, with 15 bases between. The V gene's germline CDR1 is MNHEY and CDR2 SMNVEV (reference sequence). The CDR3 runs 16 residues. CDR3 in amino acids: CASSFSRGALNSPLHF. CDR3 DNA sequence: TGTGCCAGCAGTTTCTCCCGGGGGGCTCTTAATTCACCCCTCCACTTT.

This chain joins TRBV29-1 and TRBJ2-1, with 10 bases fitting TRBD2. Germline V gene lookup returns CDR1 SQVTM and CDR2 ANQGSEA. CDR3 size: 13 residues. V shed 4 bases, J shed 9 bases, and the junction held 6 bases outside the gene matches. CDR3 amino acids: CSVGLAGAGEQFF. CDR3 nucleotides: TGCAGCGTTGGGCTAGCGGGAGCGGGTGAGCAGTTCTTC.

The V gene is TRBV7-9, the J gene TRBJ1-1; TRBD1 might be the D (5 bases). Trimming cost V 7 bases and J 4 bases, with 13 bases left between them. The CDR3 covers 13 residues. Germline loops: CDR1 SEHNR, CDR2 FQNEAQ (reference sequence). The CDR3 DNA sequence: TGTGCCAGCACCACCAGGGTGGGCACTGAAGCTTTCTTT. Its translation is CASTTRVGTEAFF.

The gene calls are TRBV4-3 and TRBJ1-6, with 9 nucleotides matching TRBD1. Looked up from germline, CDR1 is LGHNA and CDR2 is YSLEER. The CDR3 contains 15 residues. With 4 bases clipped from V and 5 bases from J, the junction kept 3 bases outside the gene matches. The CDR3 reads CASSPQGADNSPLHF. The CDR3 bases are TGCGCCAGCAGCCCACAGGGGGCGGATAATTCACCCCTCCACTTT.

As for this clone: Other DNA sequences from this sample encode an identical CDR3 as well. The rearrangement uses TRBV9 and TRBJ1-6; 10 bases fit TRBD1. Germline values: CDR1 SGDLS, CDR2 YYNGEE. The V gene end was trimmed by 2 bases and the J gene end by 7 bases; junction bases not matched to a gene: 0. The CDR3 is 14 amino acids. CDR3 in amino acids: CASSVGQGNSPLHF. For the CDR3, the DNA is TGTGCCAGCAGCGTGGGACAGGGGAATTCACCCCTCCACTTT.

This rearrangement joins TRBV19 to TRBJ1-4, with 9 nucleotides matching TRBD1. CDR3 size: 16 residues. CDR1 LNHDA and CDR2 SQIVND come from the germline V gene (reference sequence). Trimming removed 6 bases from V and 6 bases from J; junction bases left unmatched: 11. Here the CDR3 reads CASRTQGAKVHEKLFF. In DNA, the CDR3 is TGTGCCAGTAGGACACAGGGGGCGAAAGTACATGAAAAACTGTTTTTT.

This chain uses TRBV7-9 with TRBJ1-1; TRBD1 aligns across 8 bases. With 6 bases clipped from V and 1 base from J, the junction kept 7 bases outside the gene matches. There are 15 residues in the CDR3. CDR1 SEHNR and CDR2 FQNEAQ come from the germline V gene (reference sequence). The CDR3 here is CASRTTGTGNTEAFF. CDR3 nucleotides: TGTGCCAGCAGAACGACCGGGACAGGGAACACTGAAGCTTTCTTT.

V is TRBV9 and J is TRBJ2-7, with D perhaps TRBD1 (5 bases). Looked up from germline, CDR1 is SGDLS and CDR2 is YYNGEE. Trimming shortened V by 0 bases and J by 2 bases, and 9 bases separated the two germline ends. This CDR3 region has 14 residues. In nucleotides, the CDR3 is TGTGCCAGCAGCGTAGGAATAGGGGCCTACGAGCAGTACTTC. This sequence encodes CASSVGIGAYEQYF.

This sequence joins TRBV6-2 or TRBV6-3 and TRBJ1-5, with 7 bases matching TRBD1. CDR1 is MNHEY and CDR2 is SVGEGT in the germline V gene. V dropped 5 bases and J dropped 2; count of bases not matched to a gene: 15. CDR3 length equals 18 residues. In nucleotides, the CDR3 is TGTGCCAGCAGTCCCACAGGGGTGGTCTTTTGGGGCAATCAGCCCCAGCATTTT. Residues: CASSPTGVVFWGNQPQHF.

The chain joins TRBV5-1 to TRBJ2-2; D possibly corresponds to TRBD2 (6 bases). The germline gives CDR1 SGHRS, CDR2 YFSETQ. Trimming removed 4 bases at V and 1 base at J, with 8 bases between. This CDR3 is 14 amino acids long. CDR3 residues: CASSARENTGELFF. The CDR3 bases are TGCGCCAGCAGCGCGCGGGAGAACACCGGGGAGCTGTTTTTT. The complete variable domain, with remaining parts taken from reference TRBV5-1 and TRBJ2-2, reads KAGVTQTPRYLIKTRGQQVTLSCSPISGHRSVSWYQQTPGQGLQFLFEYFSETQRNKGNFPGRFSGRQFSNSRSEMNVSTLELGDSALYLCASSARENTGELFFGEGSRLTVL.

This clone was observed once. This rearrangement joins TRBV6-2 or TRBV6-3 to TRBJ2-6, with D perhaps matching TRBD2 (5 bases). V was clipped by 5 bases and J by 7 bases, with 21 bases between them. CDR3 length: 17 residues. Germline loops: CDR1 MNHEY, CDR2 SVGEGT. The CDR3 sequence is CASSSYPRETGANVLTF. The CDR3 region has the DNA TGTGCCAGCAGTAGCTACCCCCGGGAAACCGGAGCCAACGTCCTGACTTTC.

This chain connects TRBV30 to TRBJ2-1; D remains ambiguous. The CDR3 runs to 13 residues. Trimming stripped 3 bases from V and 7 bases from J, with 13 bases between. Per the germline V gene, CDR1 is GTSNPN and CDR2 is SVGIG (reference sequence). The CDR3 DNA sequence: TGTGCCTGGAGAGAGACTGTAGGTAATGAGCAGTTCTTC. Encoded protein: CAWRETVGNEQFF.

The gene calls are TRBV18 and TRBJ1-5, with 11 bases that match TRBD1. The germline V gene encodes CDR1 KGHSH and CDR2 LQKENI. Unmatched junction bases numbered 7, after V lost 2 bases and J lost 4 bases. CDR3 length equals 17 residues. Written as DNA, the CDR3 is TGTGCCAGCTCACCAGGGCGGGGGACAGGGGGAAATCAGCCCCAGCATTTT. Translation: CASSPGRGTGGNQPQHF.

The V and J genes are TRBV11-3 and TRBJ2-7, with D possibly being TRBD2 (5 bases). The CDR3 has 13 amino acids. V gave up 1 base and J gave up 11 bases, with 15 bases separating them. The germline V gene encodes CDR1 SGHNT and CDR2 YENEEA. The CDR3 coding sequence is TGTGCCAGCAGCTTAGGTCGCGGGTTCGGGGAGTACTTC. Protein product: CASSLGRGFGEYF.

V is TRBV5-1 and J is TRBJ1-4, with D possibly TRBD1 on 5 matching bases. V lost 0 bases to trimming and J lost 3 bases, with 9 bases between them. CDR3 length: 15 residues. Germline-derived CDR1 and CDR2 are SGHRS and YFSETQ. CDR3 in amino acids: CASSLGEGANEKLFF. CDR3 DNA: TGCGCCAGCAGCTTGGGGGAAGGGGCTAATGAAAAACTGTTTTTT. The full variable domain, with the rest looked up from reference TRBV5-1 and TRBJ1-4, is KAGVTQTPRYLIKTRGQQVTLSCSPISGHRSVSWYQQTPGQGLQFLFEYFSETQRNKGNFPGRFSGRQFSNSRSEMNVSTLELGDSALYLCASSLGEGANEKLFFGSGTQLSVL.

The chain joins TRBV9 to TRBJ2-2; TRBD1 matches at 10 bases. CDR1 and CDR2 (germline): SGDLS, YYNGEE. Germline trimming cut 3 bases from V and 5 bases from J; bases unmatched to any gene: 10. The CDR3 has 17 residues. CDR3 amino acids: CASSARDRGSGTGELFF. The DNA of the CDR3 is TGTGCCAGCAGCGCCCGGGACAGGGGTTCGGGGACCGGGGAGCTGTTTTTT. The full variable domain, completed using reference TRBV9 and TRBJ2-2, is DSGVTQTPKHLITATGQRVTLRCSPRSGDLSVYWYQQSLDQGLQFLIQYYNGEERAKGNILERFSAQQFPDLHSELNLSSLELGDSALYFCASSARDRGSGTGELFFGEGSRLTVL.

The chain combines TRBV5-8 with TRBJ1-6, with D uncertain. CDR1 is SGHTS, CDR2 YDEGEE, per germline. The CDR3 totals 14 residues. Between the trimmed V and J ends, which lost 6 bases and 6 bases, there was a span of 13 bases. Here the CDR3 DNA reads TGTGCCAGCACCGCAGGAGGGATTAATTCACCCCTCCACTTT. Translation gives CASTAGGINSPLHF.

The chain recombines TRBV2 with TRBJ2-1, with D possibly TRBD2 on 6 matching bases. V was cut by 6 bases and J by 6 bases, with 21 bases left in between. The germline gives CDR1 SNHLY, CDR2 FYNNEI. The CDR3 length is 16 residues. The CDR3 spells CASSLETSSWGNEQFF. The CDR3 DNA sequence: TGTGCCAGCAGCCTCGAAACTAGCAGCTGGGGCAATGAGCAGTTCTTC.

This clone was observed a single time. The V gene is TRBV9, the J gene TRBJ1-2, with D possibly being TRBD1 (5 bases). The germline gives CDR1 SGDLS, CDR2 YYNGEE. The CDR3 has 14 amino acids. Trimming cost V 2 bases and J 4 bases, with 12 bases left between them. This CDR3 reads CASSVRAWAYGYTF. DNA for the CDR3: TGTGCCAGCAGCGTCAGGGCTTGGGCCTATGGCTACACCTTC.

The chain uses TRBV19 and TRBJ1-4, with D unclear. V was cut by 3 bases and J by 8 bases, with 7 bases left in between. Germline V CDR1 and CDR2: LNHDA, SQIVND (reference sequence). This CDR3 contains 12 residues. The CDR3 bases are TGTGCCAGTAGTATGGGCCAGGAAAAACTGTTTTTT. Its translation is CASSMGQEKLFF.

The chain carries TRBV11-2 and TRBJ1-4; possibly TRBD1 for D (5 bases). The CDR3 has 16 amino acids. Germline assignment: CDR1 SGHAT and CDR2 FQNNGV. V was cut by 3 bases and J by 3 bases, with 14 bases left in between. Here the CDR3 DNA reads TGTGCCAGCAGCTTCTCCTGGCAGGGTGCTAATGAAAAACTGTTTTTT. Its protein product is CASSFSWQGANEKLFF.

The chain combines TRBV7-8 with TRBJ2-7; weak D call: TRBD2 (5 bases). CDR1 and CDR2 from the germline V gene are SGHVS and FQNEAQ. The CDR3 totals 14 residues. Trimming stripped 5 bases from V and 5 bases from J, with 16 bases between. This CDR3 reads CASSPGTGWDEQYF. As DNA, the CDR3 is TGTGCCAGCAGCCCAGGTACGGGATGGGACGAGCAGTACTTC.

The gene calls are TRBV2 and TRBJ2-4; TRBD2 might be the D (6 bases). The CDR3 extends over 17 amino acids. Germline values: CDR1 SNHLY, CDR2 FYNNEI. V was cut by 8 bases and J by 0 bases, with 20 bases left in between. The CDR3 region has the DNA TGTGCCAGCCAAGGACTATCACGACGATTAGCCAAAAACATTCAGTACTTC. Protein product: CASQGLSRRLAKNIQYF.

In DNA form, the CDR3 reads TGTGCCACCAGCAGAACCCGGACAGGGGACATTCAGTACTTC. Encoded protein: CATSRTRTGDIQYF. This chain links TRBV15 with TRBJ2-4; 9 nucleotides match TRBD1. Germline V gene sequence: CDR1 LNHNV, CDR2 YYDKDF (reference sequence). The CDR3 is 14 residues long. After removal of 2 bases from V and 8 bases from J, the junction contained 4 bases not matched to a gene.

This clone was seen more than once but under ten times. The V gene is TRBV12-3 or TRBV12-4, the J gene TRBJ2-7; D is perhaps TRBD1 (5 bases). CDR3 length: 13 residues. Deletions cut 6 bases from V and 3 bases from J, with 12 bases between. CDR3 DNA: TGTGCCAGCAGCACCGCAGGGTACTACGAGCAGTACTTC. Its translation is CASSTAGYYEQYF.

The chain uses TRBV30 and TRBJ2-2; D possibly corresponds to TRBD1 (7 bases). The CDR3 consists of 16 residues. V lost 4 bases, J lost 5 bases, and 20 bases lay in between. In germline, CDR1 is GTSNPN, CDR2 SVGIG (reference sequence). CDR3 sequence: CAWTRGEGAGTGELFF. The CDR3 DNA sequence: TGTGCCTGGACCAGGGGAGAGGGGGCGGGAACCGGGGAGCTGTTTTTT.